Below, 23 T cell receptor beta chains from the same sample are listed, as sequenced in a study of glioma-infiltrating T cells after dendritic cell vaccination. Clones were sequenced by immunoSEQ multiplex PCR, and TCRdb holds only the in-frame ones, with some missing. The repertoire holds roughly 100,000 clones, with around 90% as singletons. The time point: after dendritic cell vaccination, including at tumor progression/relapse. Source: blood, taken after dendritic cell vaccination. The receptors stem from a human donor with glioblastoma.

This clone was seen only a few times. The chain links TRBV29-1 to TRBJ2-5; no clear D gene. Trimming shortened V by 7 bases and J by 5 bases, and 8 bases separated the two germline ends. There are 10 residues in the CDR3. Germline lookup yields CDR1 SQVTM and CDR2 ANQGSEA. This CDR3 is CSAWRETQYF. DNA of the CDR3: TGCAGCGCCTGGCGGGAGACCCAGTACTTC. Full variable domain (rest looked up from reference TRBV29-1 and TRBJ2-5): SAVISQKPSRDICQRGTSLTIQCQVDSQVTMMFWYRQQPGQSLTLIATANQGSEATYESGFVIDKFPISRPNLTFSTLTVSNMSPEDSSIYLCSAWRETQYFGPGTRLLVL.

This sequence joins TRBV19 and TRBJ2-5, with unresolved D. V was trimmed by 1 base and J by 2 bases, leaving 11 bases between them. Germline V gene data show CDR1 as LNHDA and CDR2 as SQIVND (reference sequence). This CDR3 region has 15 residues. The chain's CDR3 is CASSIGGGLQETQYF. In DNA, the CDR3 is TGTGCCAGTAGTATAGGCGGCGGATTACAAGAGACCCAGTACTTC.

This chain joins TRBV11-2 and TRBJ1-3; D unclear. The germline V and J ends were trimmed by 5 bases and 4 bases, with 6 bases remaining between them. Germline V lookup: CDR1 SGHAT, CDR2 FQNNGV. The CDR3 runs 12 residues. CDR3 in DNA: TGTGCCAGCAGCCTCGCGGGAAACACCATATATTTT. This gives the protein CASSLAGNTIYF.

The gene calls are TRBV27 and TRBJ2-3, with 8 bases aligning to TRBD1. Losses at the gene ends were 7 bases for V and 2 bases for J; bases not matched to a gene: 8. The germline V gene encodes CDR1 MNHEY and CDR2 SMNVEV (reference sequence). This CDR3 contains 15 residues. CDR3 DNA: TGTGCCAGCACCCAGGGGGCAGGGTTCACAGATACGCAGTATTTT. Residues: CASTQGAGFTDTQYF.

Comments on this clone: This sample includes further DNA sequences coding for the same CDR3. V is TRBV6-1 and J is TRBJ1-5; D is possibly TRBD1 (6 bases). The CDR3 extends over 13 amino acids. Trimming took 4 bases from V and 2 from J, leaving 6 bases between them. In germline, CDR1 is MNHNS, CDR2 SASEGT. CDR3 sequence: CASSGTGNQPQHF. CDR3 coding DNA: TGTGCCAGCAGTGGGACAGGCAATCAGCCCCAGCATTTT.

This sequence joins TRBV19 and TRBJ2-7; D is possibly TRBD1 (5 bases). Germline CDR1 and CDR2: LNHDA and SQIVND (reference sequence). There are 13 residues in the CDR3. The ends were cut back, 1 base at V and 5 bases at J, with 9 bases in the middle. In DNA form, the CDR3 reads TGTGCCAGTAGTATAGCAGGGTCAAACGAGCAGTACTTC. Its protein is CASSIAGSNEQYF.

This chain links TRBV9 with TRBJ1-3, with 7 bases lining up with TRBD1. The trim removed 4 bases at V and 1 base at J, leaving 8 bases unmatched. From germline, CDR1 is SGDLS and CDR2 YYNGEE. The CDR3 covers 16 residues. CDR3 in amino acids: CASSPRTGLSGNTIYF. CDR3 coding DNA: TGTGCCAGCAGCCCCCGGACAGGACTATCTGGAAACACCATATATTTT.

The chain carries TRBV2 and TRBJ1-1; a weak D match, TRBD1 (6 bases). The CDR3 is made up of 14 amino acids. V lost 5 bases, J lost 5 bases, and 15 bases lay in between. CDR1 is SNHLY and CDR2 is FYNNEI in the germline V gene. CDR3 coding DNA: TGTGCCAGCAGTTTCACAGGGCAATATACTGAAGCTTTCTTT. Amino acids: CASSFTGQYTEAFF.

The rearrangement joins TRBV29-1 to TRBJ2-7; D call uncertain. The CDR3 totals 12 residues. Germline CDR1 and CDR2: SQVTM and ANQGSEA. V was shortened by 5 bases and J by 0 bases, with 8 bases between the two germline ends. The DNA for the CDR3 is TGCAGCGTTACCCACGGCTCCTACGAGCAGTACTTC. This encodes CSVTHGSYEQYF.

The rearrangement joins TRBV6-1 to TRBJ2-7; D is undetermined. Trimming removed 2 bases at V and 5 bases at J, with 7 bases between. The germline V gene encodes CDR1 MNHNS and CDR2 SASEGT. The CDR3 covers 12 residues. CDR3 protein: CASSEFRHEQYF. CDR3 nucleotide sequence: TGTGCCAGCAGTGAATTCAGGCACGAGCAGTACTTC.

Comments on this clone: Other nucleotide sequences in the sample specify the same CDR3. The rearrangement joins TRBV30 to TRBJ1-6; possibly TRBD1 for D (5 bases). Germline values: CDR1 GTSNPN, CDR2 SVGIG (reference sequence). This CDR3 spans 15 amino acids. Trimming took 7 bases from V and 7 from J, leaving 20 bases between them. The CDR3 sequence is CAFNPGPGVNSPLHF. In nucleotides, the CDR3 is TGTGCCTTTAATCCGGGACCGGGGGTGAATTCACCCCTCCACTTT.

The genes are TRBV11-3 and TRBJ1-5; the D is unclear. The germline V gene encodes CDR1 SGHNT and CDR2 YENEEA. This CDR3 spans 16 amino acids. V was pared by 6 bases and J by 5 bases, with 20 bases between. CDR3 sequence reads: CASRSYEGPRHQPQHF. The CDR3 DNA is TGTGCCAGCAGGTCTTATGAGGGTCCGCGGCATCAGCCCCAGCATTTT.

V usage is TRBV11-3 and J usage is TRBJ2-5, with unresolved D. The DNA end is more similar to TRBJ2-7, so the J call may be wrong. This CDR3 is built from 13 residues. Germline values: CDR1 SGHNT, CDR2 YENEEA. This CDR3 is CASSCETRYEQYF. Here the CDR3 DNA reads TGTGCCAGCAGCTGTGAGACAAGATACGAGCAGTACTTC.

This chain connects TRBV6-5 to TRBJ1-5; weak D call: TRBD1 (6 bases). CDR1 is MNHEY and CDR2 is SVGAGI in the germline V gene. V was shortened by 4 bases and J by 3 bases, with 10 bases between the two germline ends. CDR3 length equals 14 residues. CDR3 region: CASSLHRDNQPQHF. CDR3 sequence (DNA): TGTGCCAGCAGTTTGCACAGGGACAATCAGCCCCAGCATTTT.

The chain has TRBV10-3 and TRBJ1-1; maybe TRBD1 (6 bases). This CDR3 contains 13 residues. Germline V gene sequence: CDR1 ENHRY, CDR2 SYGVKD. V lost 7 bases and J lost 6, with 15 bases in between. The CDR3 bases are TGTGCCATCACCGATGGGGGGGCTGCTGAAGCTTTCTTT. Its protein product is CAITDGGAAEAFF.

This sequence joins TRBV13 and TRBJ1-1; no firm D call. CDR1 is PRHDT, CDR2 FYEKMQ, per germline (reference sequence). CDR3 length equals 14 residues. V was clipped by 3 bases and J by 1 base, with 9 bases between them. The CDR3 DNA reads TGTGCCAGCAGCTTTGCAACAGAGAACACTGAAGCTTTCTTT. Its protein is CASSFATENTEAFF.

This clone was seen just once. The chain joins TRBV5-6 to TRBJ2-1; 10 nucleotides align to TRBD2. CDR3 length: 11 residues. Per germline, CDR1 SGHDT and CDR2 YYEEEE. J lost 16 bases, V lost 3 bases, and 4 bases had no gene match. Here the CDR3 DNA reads TGTGCCAGCAGCTCGACTAGCGGGCCCTTCTTC. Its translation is CASSSTSGPFF.

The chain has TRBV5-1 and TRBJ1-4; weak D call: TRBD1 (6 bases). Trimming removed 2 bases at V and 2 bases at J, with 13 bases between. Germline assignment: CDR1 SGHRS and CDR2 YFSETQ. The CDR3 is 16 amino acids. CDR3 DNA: TGCGCCAGCAGCTTAGGGGGTTCCGGGACTAATGAAAAACTGTTTTTT. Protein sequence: CASSLGGSGTNEKLFF.

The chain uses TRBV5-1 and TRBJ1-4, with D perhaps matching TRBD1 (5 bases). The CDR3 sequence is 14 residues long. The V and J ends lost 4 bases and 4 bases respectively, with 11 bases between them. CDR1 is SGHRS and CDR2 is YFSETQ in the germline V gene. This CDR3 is CASSPPGNNEKLFF. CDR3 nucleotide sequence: TGCGCCAGCAGCCCCCCAGGGAATAATGAAAAACTGTTTTTT.

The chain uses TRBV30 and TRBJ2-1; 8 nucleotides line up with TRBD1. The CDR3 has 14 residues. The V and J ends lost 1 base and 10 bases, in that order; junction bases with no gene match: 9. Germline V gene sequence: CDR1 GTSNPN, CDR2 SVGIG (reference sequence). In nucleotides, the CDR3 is TGTGCCTGGAGTGAACAGGGGGTGACGGGCGAGCAGTTCTTC. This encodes CAWSEQGVTGEQFF.

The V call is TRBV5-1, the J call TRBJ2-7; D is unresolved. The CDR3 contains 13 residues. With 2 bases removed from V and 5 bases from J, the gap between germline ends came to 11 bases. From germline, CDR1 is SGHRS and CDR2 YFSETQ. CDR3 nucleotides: TGCGCCAGCAGCTTCTCTCCGTCCCACGAGCAGTACTTC. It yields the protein CASSFSPSHEQYF.

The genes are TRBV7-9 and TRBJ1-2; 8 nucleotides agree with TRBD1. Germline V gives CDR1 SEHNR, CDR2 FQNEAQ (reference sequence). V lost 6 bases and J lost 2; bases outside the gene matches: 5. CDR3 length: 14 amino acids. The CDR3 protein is CASSPTGANYGYTF. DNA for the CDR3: TGTGCCAGCAGTCCGACAGGGGCGAACTATGGCTACACCTTC.

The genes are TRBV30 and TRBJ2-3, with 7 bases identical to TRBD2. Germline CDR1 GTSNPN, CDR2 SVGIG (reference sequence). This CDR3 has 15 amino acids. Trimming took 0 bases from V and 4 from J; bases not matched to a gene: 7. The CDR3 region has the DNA TGTGCCTGGAGTGTACTCGCGGGGGATGCAGATACGCAGTATTTT. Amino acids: CAWSVLAGDADTQYF.